This TCR beta chain was identified in a study of regulatory and conventional T cells in RAG deficiency. Overall study findings and caveats: Treg unique TCR beta sequences were about 100-fold fewer in Omenn syndrome and CID/AS patients than controls.

V shed 0 bases and J shed 2 bases, with 7 bases lying between them. There are 15 residues in the CDR3. The germline gives CDR1 SGHNT, CDR2 YENEEA. Conventional CD4+ T cells were sorted from blood as CD25-low CD127-high cells. Using immunoSEQ multiplex PCR, the repertoire was profiled, and TCRdb retains in-frame clones only, with some absent. The table records some 21,000 clones, 95% to 97% of them present only once. About this clone: Antigen specificity is unknown.

These data were also filed under a second study, of regulatory T cells. That report adds: Amplification used 52 TRBV primers and 13 TRBJ primers. Skewed V and J usage and few unique V-J pairs marked patient repertoires, most in Tregs.

The sequence derives from a human donor in good health. Source material: CD25- CD4+ T cells sorted from blood. The V and J genes are TRBV11-3 and TRBJ2-2; TRBD2 might be the D (6 bases). The CDR3 DNA reads as TGTGCCAGCAGCTTAGAGGGACTCAACACCGGGGAGCTGTTTTTT. Amino acid sequence: CASSLEGLNTGELFF.